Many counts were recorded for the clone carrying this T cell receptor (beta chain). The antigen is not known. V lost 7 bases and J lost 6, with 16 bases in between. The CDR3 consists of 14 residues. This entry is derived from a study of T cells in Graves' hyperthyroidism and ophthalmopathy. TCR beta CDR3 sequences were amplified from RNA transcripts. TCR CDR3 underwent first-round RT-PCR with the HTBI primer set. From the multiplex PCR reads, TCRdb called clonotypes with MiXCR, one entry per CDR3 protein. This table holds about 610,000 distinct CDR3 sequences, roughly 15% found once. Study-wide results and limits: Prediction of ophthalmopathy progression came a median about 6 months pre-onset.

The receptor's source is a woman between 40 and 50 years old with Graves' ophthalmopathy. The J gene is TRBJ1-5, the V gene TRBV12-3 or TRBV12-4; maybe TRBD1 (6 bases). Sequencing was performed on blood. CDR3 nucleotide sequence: TGTGCCAGCACCTTGGGGGGGGCAGGTCAGCCCCAGCATTTT. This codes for CASTLGGAGQPQHF.